One and the same sample provided the 22 T cell receptor beta chains below, sequenced in a study of OX40 agonist ivuxolimab in advanced cancers. Data came from immunoSEQ multiplex PCR; TCRdb stores just in-frame clones and leaves some out. The table records roughly 48,000 clones, 82% of them present only once. The source material was CD4+ or CD8+ T cells sorted from blood, sampled in a trial of the OX40 agonist ivuxolimab. The receptors come from an adult with an advanced solid tumor such as melanoma, head and neck, liver or kidney cancer.

V and J are TRBV5-6 and TRBJ2-7; 9 bases fit TRBD1. Germline loops: CDR1 SGHDT, CDR2 YYEEEE. The CDR3 contains 18 residues. Trimming took 1 base from V and 0 from J; bases not matched to a gene: 11. The CDR3 nucleotides read TGTGCCAGCAGCTTGTGGAAGGCGGGACAGGGACACTCCTACGAGCAGTACTTC. Its protein is CASSLWKAGQGHSYEQYF.

The J gene is TRBJ2-3, the V gene TRBV10-3; a weak D match, TRBD2 (5 bases). Trimming pared 10 bases from V and 1 base from J, leaving 9 bases between. This CDR3 spans 12 amino acids. Germline loops: CDR1 ENHRY, CDR2 SYGVKD. As DNA, the CDR3 is TGTGCCAGCAGAGCGGGCACAGATACGCAGTATTTT. Encoded protein: CASRAGTDTQYF.

This clone occurred once. V and J are TRBV28 and TRBJ1-2, with 7 bases aligning to TRBD1. This CDR3 is built from 16 residues. Trimming took 5 bases from V and 10 from J; bases not matched to a gene: 19. CDR1 is MDHEN, CDR2 SYDVKM, per germline. DNA of the CDR3: TGTGCCAGCAGTCGCATCATACAGGGGTCCTTCTTCGTCTACACCTTC. It yields the protein CASSRIIQGSFFVYTF.

The CDR3 sequence is CASSLDSGGDTQYF. The CDR3 DNA is TGCGCCAGCAGCTTGGATTCAGGAGGAGATACGCAGTATTTT. This chain uses TRBV5-1 with TRBJ2-3; possibly TRBD2 for D (5 bases). V lost 0 bases and J lost 5, with 10 bases in between. The CDR3 has 14 residues. CDR1 and CDR2 from the germline V gene are SGHRS and YFSETQ.

The gene calls are TRBV5-6 and TRBJ1-5; possible D gene TRBD1, 6 bases. In germline, CDR1 is SGHDT, CDR2 YYEEEE. Trimming pared 0 bases from V and 1 base from J, leaving 11 bases between. The CDR3 consists of 16 residues. The CDR3 region has the DNA TGTGCCAGCAGCTTGGCGGGGGCAGGCAGCAATCAGCCCCAGCATTTT. Protein product: CASSLAGAGSNQPQHF.

This clone appeared a few times. CDR3 loop: CAISESDNTEAFF. Written as DNA, the CDR3 is TGTGCCATCAGTGAGAGTGACAACACTGAAGCTTTCTTT. The chain couples TRBV10-3 to TRBJ1-1; D gene ambiguous. Per the germline V gene, CDR1 is ENHRY and CDR2 is SYGVKD. The length of the CDR3 is 13 residues. V lost 2 bases, J lost 2 bases, and 6 bases lay in between.

This rearrangement joins TRBV19 to TRBJ1-2; D remains ambiguous. Germline V gives CDR1 LNHDA, CDR2 SQIVND (reference sequence). CDR3 length equals 15 residues. The V and J ends lost 4 bases and 0 bases respectively, with 12 bases between them. This CDR3 reads CASSRAAATNYGYTF. DNA of the CDR3: TGTGCCAGTAGTAGGGCGGCGGCTACTAACTATGGCTACACCTTC.

The chain links TRBV7-8 to TRBJ1-5; 8 positions agree with TRBD1. CDR3 length equals 16 residues. Germline assignment: CDR1 SGHVS and CDR2 FQNEAQ. V trimming: 5 bases; J trimming: 6 bases; junction bases outside the gene matches: 12. The CDR3 bases are TGTGCCAGCAGCCCCCAGGGGGCGGGCGTCGGTCAGCCCCAGCATTTT. This sequence encodes CASSPQGAGVGQPQHF.

This clone appeared once. The chain carries TRBV5-6 and TRBJ1-2; D is undetermined. The CDR3 is made up of 13 amino acids. Trimming took off 0 bases at V and 2 bases at J, with 5 bases between the two ends. Germline V gene data show CDR1 as SGHDT and CDR2 as YYEEEE. The CDR3 DNA reads as TGTGCCAGCAGCTTGGCGACCAACTATGGCTACACCTTC. Translated, it gives CASSLATNYGYTF.

The rearrangement joins TRBV5-1 to TRBJ1-3; tentatively, D is TRBD1 (6 bases). The CDR3 contains 16 residues. Germline loops: CDR1 SGHRS, CDR2 YFSETQ. V dropped 2 bases and J dropped 3 bases, with 15 bases sitting between them. CDR3 DNA: TGCGCCAGCAGCTTTGGACAGTCGACGAATGGAAACACCATATATTTT. As protein: CASSFGQSTNGNTIYF.

The rearrangement links TRBV15 to TRBJ1-3; tentative D call: TRBD1 (6 bases). V lost 1 base, J lost 2 bases, and 12 bases lay in between. Germline lookup yields CDR1 LNHNV and CDR2 YYDKDF (reference sequence). The CDR3 has 16 amino acids. The CDR3 here is CATSRGLSGAGNTIYF. The CDR3, as DNA: TGTGCCACCAGCAGAGGTTTGTCAGGGGCTGGAAACACCATATATTTT. Complete variable domain (other parts from reference TRBV15 and TRBJ1-3): DAMVIQNPRYQVTQFGKPVTLSCSQTLNHNVMYWYQQKSSQAPKLLFHYYDKDFNNEADTPDNFQSRRPNTSFCFLDIRSPGLGDTAMYLCATSRGLSGAGNTIYFGEGSWLTVV.

The chain has TRBV18 and TRBJ1-4; no reliable D call. There are 15 residues in the CDR3. The V end lost 2 bases, the J end lost 5 bases, and 12 bases lay between the germline ends. Germline CDR1 and CDR2: KGHSH and LQKENI. The CDR3 sequence: CASSPSAEVNEKLFF. The CDR3 coding sequence is TGTGCCAGCTCACCAAGCGCTGAGGTGAATGAAAAACTGTTTTTT.

This chain connects TRBV18 to TRBJ2-2; unclear D gene. CDR1 is KGHSH and CDR2 is LQKENI in the germline V gene. The CDR3 has 14 amino acids. Trimming stripped 1 base from V and 5 bases from J, with 8 bases between. CDR3 sequence (DNA): TGTGCCAGCTCACCACTCGGGTCGACCGGGGAGCTGTTTTTT. The encoded protein is CASSPLGSTGELFF.

This chain links TRBV2 with TRBJ2-3, with D possibly matching TRBD2 (5 bases). Per the germline V gene, CDR1 is SNHLY and CDR2 is FYNNEI. The CDR3 has 13 amino acids. V shed 6 bases and J shed 3 bases, with 10 bases lying between them. The CDR3 reads CASRIGSTDTQYF. In DNA, the CDR3 is TGTGCCAGCAGGATTGGGAGTACAGATACGCAGTATTTT. Based on the CDR3 plus reference TRBV2 and TRBJ2-3, the full variable domain is EPEVTQTPSHQVTQMGQEVILRCVPISNHLYFYWYRQILGQKVEFLVSFYNNEISEKSEIFDDQFSVERPDGSNFTLKIRSTKLEDSAMYFCASRIGSTDTQYFGPGTRLTVL.

The CDR3 reads CASSRASGNTDTQYF. The CDR3 bases are TGCGCCAGCTCCAGGGCTAGCGGAAACACAGATACGCAGTATTTT. The chain has TRBV10-1 and TRBJ2-3; 7 bases align to TRBD2. CDR1 is WNHNN, CDR2 SYGVQD, per germline (reference sequence). This CDR3 region has 15 residues. The V segment lost 8 bases and the J segment 2 bases; nucleotides outside the gene matches: 10.

This rearrangement joins TRBV5-5 to TRBJ2-1; perhaps TRBD2 as D (6 bases). Germline V gene data show CDR1 as SGHKS and CDR2 as YYEKEE (reference sequence). Trimming removed 0 bases at V and 6 bases at J, with 16 bases between. The CDR3 sequence is 16 residues long. The chain's CDR3 is CASSLVASGAFNEQFF. The DNA of the CDR3 is TGTGCCAGCAGCTTGGTCGCTTCGGGAGCCTTCAATGAGCAGTTCTTC.

The sample holds one count of this clone. The chain carries TRBV28 and TRBJ2-1, with 10 bases lining up with TRBD2. The germline CDR1 and CDR2 sequences are MDHEN and SYDVKM. There are 14 residues in the CDR3. J gave up 9 bases and V 6 bases, and 8 bases lay outside the gene matches. CDR3 sequence reads: CASRVSGGWGEQFF. In nucleotides, the CDR3 is TGTGCCAGCAGAGTTAGCGGGGGGTGGGGTGAGCAGTTCTTC.

The chain links TRBV30 to TRBJ1-1; D unresolved. CDR1 and CDR2 (germline): GTSNPN, SVGIG (reference sequence). V was pared by 2 bases and J by 1 base, with 17 bases between. This CDR3 spans 16 amino acids. For the CDR3, the DNA is TGTGCCTGGAGTCCACACCGGGGAGGGAAGAACACTGAAGCTTTCTTT. Amino acid sequence: CAWSPHRGGKNTEAFF.

This chain uses TRBV14 with TRBJ1-6; no clear D gene. The germline V gene has CDR1 SGHDN and CDR2 FVKESK. The V and J ends lost 2 bases and 7 bases respectively, with 6 bases between them. CDR3 length: 13 amino acids. CDR3 sequence: CASSQKSNSPLHF. The CDR3 bases are TGTGCCAGCAGCCAAAAAAGCAATTCACCCCTCCACTTT. Variable domain in full (rest from reference TRBV14 and TRBJ1-6): EAGVTQFPSHSVIEKGQTVTLRCDPISGHDNLYWYRRVMGKEIKFLLHFVKESKQDESGMPNNRFLAERTGGTYSTLKVQPAELEDSGVYFCASSQKSNSPLHFGNGTRLTVT.

This clone was counted only a few times. The genes are TRBV6-7 and TRBJ1-5; 7 positions agree with TRBD1. TRBV6-7 is designated an ORF whose function remains uncertain. This CDR3 is 15 amino acids long. Unmatched junction bases numbered 12, after V lost 6 bases and J lost 7 bases. CDR3 DNA: TGTGCCAGCAGAATCGGACAGGCTTCTTGGCAGCCCCAGCATTTT. Encoded protein: CASRIGQASWQPQHF.

J is TRBJ1-2 and V is TRBV2; TRBD1 matches 7 bases. Losses at the gene ends were 6 bases for V and 1 base for J; bases not matched to a gene: 5. CDR1 is SNHLY and CDR2 is FYNNEI in the germline V gene. This CDR3 has 14 amino acids. This CDR3 reads CASRRDSYNYGYTF. CDR3 DNA: TGTGCCAGCAGAAGGGACAGTTATAACTATGGCTACACCTTC.

The J gene is TRBJ2-2, the V gene TRBV7-9; D uncertain. This CDR3 contains 13 residues. V lost 3 bases to trimming and J lost 6 bases, with 8 bases between them. In germline, CDR1 is SEHNR, CDR2 FQNEAQ (reference sequence). CDR3 region: CASSFNQAGELFF. CDR3 in DNA: TGTGCCAGCAGCTTTAATCAGGCCGGGGAGCTGTTTTTT.